Sequencing of this TCR beta chain was carried out in a study of T cells in Graves' hyperthyroidism and ophthalmopathy. V was shortened by 3 bases and J by 5 bases, with 19 bases between the two germline ends. This CDR3 has 16 residues. CDR1 and CDR2 from the germline V gene are MDHEN and SYDVKM. What was amplified from RNA transcripts were TCR beta CDR3 regions. The TCR CDR3 first-round RT-PCR relied on the HTBI primer set. TCRdb independently ran MiXCR on the multiplex PCR reads; one entry per CDR3 protein. Found here are about 400,000 distinct CDR3 sequences, 14% to 15% of them singletons; the top ten hold over 25%.

The sequence derives from a woman under 40 with Graves' hyperthyroidism. V and J are TRBV28 and TRBJ2-5, with D perhaps assigned TRBD1 or TRBD2 (6 bases each). The sample taken for sequencing was blood. For the CDR3, the DNA is TGTGCCAGCAGTTTCCTCCGATGGGGGGCCGGTGAGACCCAGTACTTC. Protein product: CASSFLRWGAGETQYF.